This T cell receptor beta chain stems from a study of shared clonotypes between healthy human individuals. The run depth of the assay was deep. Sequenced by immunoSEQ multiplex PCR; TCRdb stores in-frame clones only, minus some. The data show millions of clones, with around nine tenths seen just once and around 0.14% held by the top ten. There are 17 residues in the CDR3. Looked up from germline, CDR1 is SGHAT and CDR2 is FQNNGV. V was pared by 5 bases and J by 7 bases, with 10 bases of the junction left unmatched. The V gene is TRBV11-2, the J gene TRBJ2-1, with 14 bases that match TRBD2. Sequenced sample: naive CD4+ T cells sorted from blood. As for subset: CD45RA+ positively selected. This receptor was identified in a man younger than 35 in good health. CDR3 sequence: CASSPRLAGGPRNEQFF. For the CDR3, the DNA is TGTGCCAGCAGCCCCAGACTAGCGGGGGGGCCTCGGAATGAGCAGTTCTTC. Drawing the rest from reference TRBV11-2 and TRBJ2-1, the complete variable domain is EAGVAQSPRYKIIEKRQSVAFWCNPISGHATLYWYQQILGQGPKLLIQFQNNGVVDDSQLPKDRFSAERLKGVDSTLKIQPAKLEDSAVYLCASSPRLAGGPRNEQFFGPGTRLTVL.